This entry lists 7 T cell receptor beta chains sequenced from one sample in a study of shared T cell receptors in the human thymus. The method was immunoSEQ multiplex PCR; TCRdb's version includes in-frame clones alone and lacks a portion of them. The sample shows 650,000 to 950,000 clones, roughly 85% of them seen only once. The same sample was also used in a study of human thymus T cells.

The source material was thymocytes. Receptors were obtained from a girl in the first two years of life with a congenital heart defect.

This chain uses TRBV28 with TRBJ1-1; possibly TRBD1 for D (5 bases). From germline, CDR1 is MDHEN and CDR2 SYDVKM. CDR3 size: 16 residues. Trimming shortened V by 5 bases and J by 4 bases, and 20 bases separated the two germline ends. The CDR3 protein is CASSPPHRGGSTEAFF. CDR3 in DNA: TGTGCCAGCAGTCCCCCCCATCGGGGGGGAAGCACTGAAGCTTTCTTT.

The chain joins TRBV19 to TRBJ1-2; TRBD1 matches at 7 bases. Germline V gene data show CDR1 as LNHDA and CDR2 as SQIVND (reference sequence). The trim removed 5 bases at V and 8 bases at J, leaving 14 bases unmatched. The CDR3 length is 15 residues. DNA of the CDR3: TGTGCCAGTAGTCGAGAAAGGGACAGCCAGCGGGGCTACACCTTC. Translated: CASSRERDSQRGYTF.

This clone was seen a handful of times. The J gene is TRBJ2-7, the V gene TRBV29-1; 7 bases are a match to TRBD1. Trimming took 4 bases from V and 4 from J; bases not matched to a gene: 16. This CDR3 spans 16 amino acids. Germline V gene lookup returns CDR1 SQVTM and CDR2 ANQGSEA. The CDR3 here is CSVGESLLGQKYEQYF. CDR3 bases: TGCAGCGTTGGGGAGTCTCTATTGGGACAGAAATACGAGCAGTACTTC.

This clone was seen just once. The chain has TRBV4-1 and TRBJ2-4; 7 nucleotides align to TRBD1. The V and J ends lost 1 base and 1 base, in that order; junction bases with no gene match: 13. Looked up from germline, CDR1 is MGHRA and CDR2 is YSYEKL. The CDR3 consists of 19 residues. CDR3 loop: CASSQATGLRARAKNIQYF. The CDR3 nucleotides read TGCGCCAGCAGCCAAGCGACAGGGCTCCGAGCCAGGGCCAAAAACATTCAGTACTTC.

The chain combines TRBV5-6 with TRBJ2-2; 14 nucleotides agree with TRBD2. With 4 bases clipped from V and 0 bases from J, the junction kept 5 bases outside the gene matches. This CDR3 region has 18 residues. Germline loops: CDR1 SGHDT, CDR2 YYEEEE. The CDR3 nucleotides read TGTGCCAGCAGCCAGACTAGCGGGGGGGAAACGAACACCGGGGAGCTGTTTTTT. It specifies CASSQTSGGETNTGELFF.

This clone was recorded a few times. CDR3 nucleotides: TGTGCCAGCAGCTTAAGGGAGAACTATGGCTACACCTTC. Translated: CASSLRENYGYTF. The chain recombines TRBV7-9 with TRBJ1-2; no reliable D call. V was trimmed by 2 bases and J by 2 bases, leaving 6 bases between them. The germline V gene has CDR1 SEHNR and CDR2 FQNEAQ (reference sequence). This CDR3 has 13 amino acids.

The chain couples TRBV18 to TRBJ2-7; TRBD1 agrees at 7 bases. Per germline, CDR1 KGHSH and CDR2 LQKENI. The CDR3 runs 15 residues. V shed 3 bases, J shed 2 bases, and the junction held 7 bases outside the gene matches. CDR3 region: CASSPPDRETYEQYF. The CDR3 DNA reads as TGTGCCAGCTCACCCCCCGACAGGGAGACCTACGAGCAGTACTTC.